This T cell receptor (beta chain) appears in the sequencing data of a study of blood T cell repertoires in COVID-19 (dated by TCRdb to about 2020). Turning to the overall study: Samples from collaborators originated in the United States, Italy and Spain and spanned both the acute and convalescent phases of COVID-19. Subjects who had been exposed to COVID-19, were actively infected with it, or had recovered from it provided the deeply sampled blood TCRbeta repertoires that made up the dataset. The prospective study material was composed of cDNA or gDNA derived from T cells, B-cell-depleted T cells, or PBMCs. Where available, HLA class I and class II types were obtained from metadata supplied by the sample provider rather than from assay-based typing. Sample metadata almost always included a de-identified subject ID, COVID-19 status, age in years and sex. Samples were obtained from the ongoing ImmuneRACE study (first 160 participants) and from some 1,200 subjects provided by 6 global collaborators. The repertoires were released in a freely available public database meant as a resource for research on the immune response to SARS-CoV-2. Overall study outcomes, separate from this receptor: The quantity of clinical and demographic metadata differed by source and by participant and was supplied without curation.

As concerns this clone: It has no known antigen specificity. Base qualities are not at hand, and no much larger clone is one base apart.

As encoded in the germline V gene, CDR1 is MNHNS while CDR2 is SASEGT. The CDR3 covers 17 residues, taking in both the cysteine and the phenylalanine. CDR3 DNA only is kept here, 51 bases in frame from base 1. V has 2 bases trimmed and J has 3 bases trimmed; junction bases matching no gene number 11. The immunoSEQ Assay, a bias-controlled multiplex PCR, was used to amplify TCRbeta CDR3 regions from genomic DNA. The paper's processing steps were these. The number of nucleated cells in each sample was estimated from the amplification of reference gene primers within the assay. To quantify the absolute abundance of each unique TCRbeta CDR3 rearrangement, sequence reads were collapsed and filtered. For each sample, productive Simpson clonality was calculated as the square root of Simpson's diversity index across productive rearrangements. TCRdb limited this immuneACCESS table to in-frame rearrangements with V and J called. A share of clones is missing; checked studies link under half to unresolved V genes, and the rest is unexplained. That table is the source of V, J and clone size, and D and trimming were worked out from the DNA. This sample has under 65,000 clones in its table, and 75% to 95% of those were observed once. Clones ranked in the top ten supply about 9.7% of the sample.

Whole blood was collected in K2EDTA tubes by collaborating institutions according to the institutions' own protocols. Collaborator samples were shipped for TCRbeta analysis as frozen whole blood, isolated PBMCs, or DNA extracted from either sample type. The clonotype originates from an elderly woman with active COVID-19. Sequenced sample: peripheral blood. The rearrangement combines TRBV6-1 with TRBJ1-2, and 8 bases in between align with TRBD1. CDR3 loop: CASSETAGGGKDYGYTF. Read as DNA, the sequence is TGTGCCAGCAGTGAAACCGCAGGGGGCGGAAAGGACTATGGCTACACCTTC.